What follows are 18 T cell receptor beta chains derived from one specimen sequenced in a study of blood T cell repertoires in COVID-19. TCRdb's table, derived via immunoSEQ multiplex PCR, lists solely in-frame clones and lacks some. The table includes about 70,000 clones, roughly 91% detected once. The sample taken for sequencing was peripheral blood. These receptors all come from a woman between 18 and 30 years old with acute or convalescent COVID-19.

The V call is TRBV28, the J call TRBJ2-3; TRBD2 matches 11 bases. Germline CDR1 MDHEN, CDR2 SYDVKM. The CDR3 totals 18 residues. The V segment lost 5 bases and the J segment 3 bases; nucleotides outside the gene matches: 13. CDR3 protein: CASSPLGIGLAGTDTQYF. The DNA of the CDR3 is TGTGCCAGCAGTCCCCTTGGTATAGGACTAGCGGGTACAGATACGCAGTATTTT.

The J gene is TRBJ1-2, the V gene TRBV2; 7 nucleotides match TRBD1. Germline lookup yields CDR1 SNHLY and CDR2 FYNNEI. The CDR3 is 13 amino acids. J gave up 3 bases and V 8 bases, and 6 bases lay outside the gene matches. The CDR3 protein is CASGDRVDYGYTF. In DNA form, the CDR3 reads TGTGCCAGCGGAGACAGGGTGGACTATGGCTACACCTTC.

The chain is built from TRBV2 and TRBJ2-1, with 14 bases fitting TRBD2. V lost 8 bases to trimming and J lost 0 bases; unmatched junction nucleotides: 6. The CDR3 runs to 17 residues. Looked up from germline, CDR1 is SNHLY and CDR2 is FYNNEI. CDR3 in amino acids: CASLGLAGATSYNEQFF. The DNA of the CDR3 is TGTGCCAGCCTGGGACTAGCGGGAGCAACCTCCTACAATGAGCAGTTCTTC.

The rearrangement joins TRBV13 to TRBJ1-2; D might be TRBD1 (5 bases). The germline CDR1 and CDR2 sequences are PRHDT and FYEKMQ (reference sequence). The V gene lost 0 bases and the J gene lost 5 bases, with 10 bases spanning the gap. The CDR3 spans 14 residues. CDR3 nucleotide sequence: TGTGCCAGCAGCTTAGGAGGGGCCCTTTATGGCTACACCTTC. Amino acid sequence: CASSLGGALYGYTF.

J is TRBJ2-5 and V is TRBV30, with D possibly matching TRBD2 (6 bases). This CDR3 spans 13 amino acids. V was trimmed by 5 bases and J by 4 bases, leaving 14 bases between them. Per the germline V gene, CDR1 is GTSNPN and CDR2 is SVGIG (reference sequence). The CDR3 loop reads CAWGVLGGETQYF. DNA for the CDR3: TGTGCCTGGGGGGTGTTGGGGGGAGAGACCCAGTACTTC.

This clone was detected only once. V is TRBV6-6 and J is TRBJ2-2, with D uncertain. The CDR3 is 13 residues long. Looked up from germline, CDR1 is MNHNY and CDR2 is SVGAGI (reference sequence). V lost 2 bases and J 5 bases, leaving 6 bases between the germline ends. The CDR3 nucleotides read TGTGCCAGCAGTTACGGAGCGACCGGGGAGCTGTTTTTT. Its translation: CASSYGATGELFF.

The V gene is TRBV6-5, the J gene TRBJ1-2, with D possibly being TRBD1 (6 bases). This CDR3 is 14 amino acids long. The germline V gene encodes CDR1 MNHEY and CDR2 SVGAGI. Trimming pared 7 bases from V and 4 bases from J, leaving 16 bases between. Here the CDR3 reads CASNPETGIYGYTF. The CDR3, as DNA: TGTGCCAGCAACCCGGAGACAGGAATCTATGGCTACACCTTC.

The V gene is TRBV7-9, the J gene TRBJ2-2; the match to TRBD2 covers 14 bases. CDR1 and CDR2 (germline): SEHNR, FQNEAQ (reference sequence). The V gene end was trimmed by 4 bases and the J gene end by 8 bases; junction bases not matched to a gene: 3. The CDR3 is 15 amino acids. The CDR3 DNA sequence: TGTGCCAGCAGCTCGGGACTAGCGGGGGAAGGGGAGCTGTTTTTT. This translates into CASSSGLAGEGELFF. The complete variable domain, with remaining parts taken from reference TRBV7-9 and TRBJ2-2, reads DTGVSQNPRHKITKRGQNVTFRCDPISEHNRLYWYRQTLGQGPEFLTYFQNEAQLEKSRLLSDRFSAERPKGSFSTLEIQRTEQGDSAMYLCASSSGLAGEGELFFGEGSRLTVL.

The rearrangement joins TRBV2 to TRBJ2-5, with a weak D call TRBD1 (5 bases). Trimming took off 5 bases at V and 7 bases at J, with 20 bases between the two ends. Germline V gene data show CDR1 as SNHLY and CDR2 as FYNNEI. This CDR3 comprises 15 residues. The chain's CDR3 is CASSLVGIGARTQYF. The CDR3 coding sequence is TGTGCCAGCAGTCTTGTCGGTATAGGGGCCCGGACCCAGTACTTC.

V is TRBV7-9 and J is TRBJ2-3, with D tentatively TRBD1 (6 bases). In germline, CDR1 is SEHNR, CDR2 FQNEAQ (reference sequence). The ends were cut back, 5 bases at V and 6 bases at J, with 12 bases in the middle. The CDR3 loop spans 13 amino acids. CDR3 sequence (DNA): TGTGCCAGCAGCATCAGGGGCGGCGATACGCAGTATTTT. Its translation: CASSIRGGDTQYF.

The chain is built from TRBV27 and TRBJ1-1; possibly TRBD1 for D (5 bases). The length of the CDR3 is 15 residues. Germline lookup yields CDR1 MNHEY and CDR2 SMNVEV (reference sequence). The V end lost 5 bases, the J end lost 4 bases, and 17 bases lay between the germline ends. In nucleotides, the CDR3 is TGTGCCAGCAGTCCTCGAGTAGGGGTAATCACTGAAGCTTTCTTT. This encodes CASSPRVGVITEAFF.

The chain employs TRBV19 and TRBJ1-1; D gene uncertain. The length of the CDR3 is 13 residues. Trimming pared 4 bases from V and 0 bases from J, leaving 6 bases between. The germline V gene encodes CDR1 LNHDA and CDR2 SQIVND (reference sequence). CDR3 residues: CASSTSMNTEAFF. DNA of the CDR3: TGTGCCAGTAGTACGAGCATGAACACTGAAGCTTTCTTT. Combining the CDR3 with reference TRBV19 and TRBJ1-1 gives the whole variable domain DGGITQSPKYLFRKEGQNVTLSCEQNLNHDAMYWYRQDPGQGLRLIYYSQIVNDFQKGDIAEGYSVSREKKESFPLTVTSAQKNPTAFYLCASSTSMNTEAFFGQGTRLTVV.

J is TRBJ2-1 and V is TRBV6-2 or TRBV6-3; D gene unclear. Germline V gene sequence: CDR1 MNHEY, CDR2 SVGEGT. This CDR3 has 13 residues. V lost 6 bases, J lost 7 bases, and 13 bases lay in between. For the CDR3, the DNA is TGTGCCAGCAGACCTCCCTCCCGTAATGAGCAGTTCTTC. Its protein product is CASRPPSRNEQFF.

V is TRBV6-2 or TRBV6-3 and J is TRBJ1-2; 7 bases agree with TRBD1. The length of the CDR3 is 16 residues. V was pared by 2 bases and J by 6 bases, with 12 bases of the junction left unmatched. CDR1 and CDR2 (germline): MNHEY, SVGEGT. This CDR3 is CASSYTDRVSRDGYTF. CDR3 bases: TGTGCCAGCAGTTACACAGACAGGGTAAGTAGGGATGGCTACACCTTC.

The chain carries TRBV9 and TRBJ2-2, with D maybe TRBD2 (5 bases). There are 12 residues in the CDR3. The germline V and J ends were trimmed by 3 bases and 6 bases, with 6 bases remaining between them. Germline CDR1 reads SGDLS; CDR2 reads YYNGEE. DNA of the CDR3: TGTGCCAGCAGCGCCGGGGCCGGGGAGCTGTTTTTT. Translating it yields CASSAGAGELFF. The whole variable domain, filled in from reference TRBV9 and TRBJ2-2, reads DSGVTQTPKHLITATGQRVTLRCSPRSGDLSVYWYQQSLDQGLQFLIQYYNGEERAKGNILERFSAQQFPDLHSELNLSSLELGDSALYFCASSAGAGELFFGEGSRLTVL.

In this sample, this clone turned up a few times. J is TRBJ1-5 and V is TRBV9; no clear D gene. Germline lookup yields CDR1 SGDLS and CDR2 YYNGEE. The CDR3 consists of 15 residues. The V end was cut by 0 bases, the J end by 4 bases, with 11 bases between. In nucleotides, the CDR3 is TGTGCCAGCAGCGTAGGGCCCAGCGCAAATCAGCCCCAGCATTTT. Translation: CASSVGPSANQPQHF.

The chain uses TRBV3-1 (or the pseudogene TRBV3-2) and TRBJ2-1; 12 positions match TRBD2. The CDR3 runs 16 residues. Per germline, CDR1 LGHDT and CDR2 YNNKEL (reference sequence). Trimming removed 4 bases from V and 13 bases from J; junction bases left unmatched: 14. This CDR3 is CASSPPSPSGRVDQFF. CDR3 nucleotide sequence: TGTGCCAGCAGCCCTCCGTCCCCTAGCGGGAGGGTAGATCAGTTCTTC.

The V call is TRBV5-5, the J call TRBJ2-1; perhaps TRBD2 as D (6 bases). The germline V and J ends were trimmed by 0 bases and 5 bases, with 21 bases remaining between them. Germline loops: CDR1 SGHKS, CDR2 YYEKEE (reference sequence). This CDR3 is built from 18 residues. The CDR3 DNA reads TGTGCCAGCAGCTTGGAGATAAGGCGACTAGTTCTGCACAATGAGCAGTTCTTC. Translated, it gives CASSLEIRRLVLHNEQFF. The complete variable domain, with remaining parts taken from reference TRBV5-5 and TRBJ2-1, reads DAGVTQSPTHLIKTRGQQVTLRCSPISGHKSVSWYQQVLGQGPQFIFQYYEKEERGRGNFPDRFSARQFPNYSSELNVNALLLGDSALYLCASSLEIRRLVLHNEQFFGPGTRLTVL.